This passage covers 30 T cell receptor beta chains from one sample sequenced in a study of human T cells and chemical hapten exposure. The time point was: patch test 1, 2 weeks after DPC sensitization. Treatment: therapeutic diphenylcyclopropenone sensitization with weekly scalp DPC. MiXCR was run by TCRdb on the RACE reads, yielding one entry per CDR3 protein. This sample yields around 160,000 distinct CDR3 sequences, of which roughly 15% are seen a single time; around 1.7% belongs to the top ten. The sequences come from whole blood, collected in connection with sensitization to the hapten diphenylcyclopropenone (DPC). Receptors originate from a woman in her twenties or thirties with alopecia areata. Some clones in this sample may be carry-over from other donors' samples.

CDR3 residues: CASSLDVASGSNNEQFF. For the CDR3, the DNA is TGTGCCAGCAGCTTAGACGTCGCTAGCGGGAGTAACAATGAGCAGTTCTTC. The chain links TRBV7-2 to TRBJ2-1, with 10 bases that match TRBD2. J was trimmed by 5 bases and V by 1 base; bases with no gene match: 8. Per germline, CDR1 SGHTA and CDR2 FQGNSA. CDR3 size: 17 residues.

In its sample, this clonotype was seen many times. The V call is TRBV20-1, the J call TRBJ1-1; D gene ambiguous. Germline CDR1 is DFQATT and CDR2 is SNEGSKA (reference sequence). The CDR3 is made up of 12 amino acids. CDR3 sequence (DNA): TGCAGGGGCCCAGATTGGAACACTGAAGCTTTCTTT. Protein product: CRGPDWNTEAFF.

This clonotype came up many times. V gene TRBV7-9 combines with J gene TRBJ2-6, with 9 nucleotides matching TRBD1. This CDR3 region has 20 residues. Trimming removed 6 bases from V and 2 bases from J; junction bases left unmatched: 17. The V gene's germline CDR1 is SEHNR and CDR2 FQNEAQ (reference sequence). CDR3 in DNA: TGTGCCAGCAGTTCGGTAGAACCGGGACAGGGAAGCCCTGGGGCCAACGTCCTGACTTTC. Its protein product is CASSSVEPGQGSPGANVLTF.

The sample holds a few counts of this clonotype. This chain links TRBV14 with TRBJ1-1, with D uncertain. The CDR3 is 15 residues long. The germline V and J ends were trimmed by 0 bases and 4 bases, with 12 bases remaining between them. Germline-derived CDR1 and CDR2 are SGHDN and FVKESK. The CDR3: CASSQDPPGSTEAFF. The CDR3 DNA reads as TGTGCCAGCAGCCAAGATCCCCCGGGGTCCACTGAAGCTTTCTTT.

Ten or more counts support this clonotype. The V and J genes are TRBV3-2 and TRBJ2-5; the table names TRBD2, a call not compared with the DNA. TRBV3-2 is noted as a pseudogene. This CDR3 region has 14 residues. The CDR3, as DNA: TGTGCCAGCAGCCAAGTCACTAGCGGAAGGACCCAGTACTTC. This translates into CASSQVTSGRTQYF.

The chain links TRBV19 to TRBJ1-5; 7 bases align to TRBD1. The junction had 22 bases not matched to a gene; V was cut back by 3 bases and J by 5 bases. CDR1 LNHDA and CDR2 SQIVND come from the germline V gene (reference sequence). This CDR3 spans 20 amino acids. CDR3 region: CASSILPIFAGQRADQPQHF. CDR3 nucleotide sequence: TGTGCCAGTAGTATTCTCCCAATCTTTGCGGGACAGCGAGCAGATCAGCCCCAGCATTTT.

This clonotype was observed a handful of times. The chain uses TRBV4-3 and TRBJ1-1; no reliable D call. Germline-derived CDR1 and CDR2 are LGHNA and YSLEER. V lost 1 base to trimming and J lost 4 bases, with 7 bases between them. The CDR3 is made up of 13 amino acids. CDR3 DNA sequence: TGCGCCAGCAGCCAAGGGCGTATCACTGAAGCTTTCTTT. As protein: CASSQGRITEAFF.

V gene TRBV5-1 combines with J gene TRBJ1-1; a weak D match, TRBD1 (5 bases). The ends were cut back, 4 bases at V and 6 bases at J, with 13 bases in the middle. This CDR3 is built from 13 residues. The germline CDR1 and CDR2 sequences are SGHRS and YFSETQ. The CDR3 sequence: CASSPLGGSEAFF. The DNA for the CDR3 is TGCGCCAGCAGCCCCCTTGGGGGGTCTGAAGCTTTCTTT.

The table lists this clonotype with a few counts. The chain joins TRBV5-1 to TRBJ1-4; 7 bases map to TRBD1. Germline lookup yields CDR1 SGHRS and CDR2 YFSETQ. The V gene end was trimmed by 4 bases and the J gene end by 5 bases; junction bases not matched to a gene: 8. The CDR3 has 15 residues. The CDR3 DNA reads TGCGCCAGCAGCATTTCTGCGGGACAGAATGAAAAACTGTTTTTT. It translates to CASSISAGQNEKLFF.

The chain's CDR3 is CASTSQGGTGGTDTQYF. CDR3 coding DNA: TGCGCCAGCACAAGCCAGGGTGGGACGGGAGGCACAGATACGCAGTATTTT. The rearrangement links TRBV10-2 to TRBJ2-3; D is possibly TRBD2 (6 bases). CDR3 length equals 17 residues. Trimming left V 7 bases short and J 1 base short, with 21 bases between. CDR1 and CDR2 from the germline V gene are WSHSY and SAAADI.

This clonotype was detected many times. The chain couples TRBV28 to TRBJ2-5; D ambiguous. CDR3 size: 14 residues. V was clipped by 3 bases and J by 2 bases, with 10 bases between them. Germline assignment: CDR1 MDHEN and CDR2 SYDVKM. CDR3 protein: CASSFRNIQETQYF. In nucleotides, the CDR3 is TGTGCCAGCAGTTTCAGGAACATACAAGAGACCCAGTACTTC.

This chain connects TRBV19 to TRBJ1-2; unclear D gene. Germline V CDR1 and CDR2: LNHDA, SQIVND (reference sequence). The CDR3 length is 16 residues. Trimming cost V 5 bases and J 2 bases, with 18 bases left between them. CDR3 coding DNA: TGTGCCAGTAGTTATGAGCCAGGACTCGGGAACTATGGCTACACCTTC. As protein: CASSYEPGLGNYGYTF.

This chain links TRBV20-1 with TRBJ2-5; TRBD2 agrees at 10 bases. From germline, CDR1 is DFQATT and CDR2 SNEGSKA (reference sequence). The CDR3 spans 16 residues. The ends lost 1 base at V and 3 bases at J; junction bases unmatched: 8. The CDR3 spells CSARGLAGGVKETQYF. Here the CDR3 DNA reads TGCAGTGCTAGAGGACTAGCGGGCGGCGTGAAAGAGACCCAGTACTTC.

This clonotype has more than one count but fewer than ten. This chain connects TRBV4-3 to TRBJ2-3; D may be TRBD1 (5 bases). CDR1 LGHNA and CDR2 YSLEER come from the germline V gene. The ends were cut back, 4 bases at V and 9 bases at J, with 14 bases in the middle. The CDR3 loop spans 13 amino acids. CDR3 sequence (DNA): TGCGCCAGCAGCCTCCAAACAGGCAGGACGCAGTATTTT. Translation gives CASSLQTGRTQYF.

This clonotype was recorded at least ten times. V and J are TRBV12-3 or TRBV12-4 and TRBJ1-5; TRBD1 is a possible D gene (6 bases). V shed 7 bases and J shed 2 bases, with 18 bases lying between them. This CDR3 is built from 16 residues. The CDR3 nucleotides read TGTGCCAGCACCCTTGGGGGGGCGAGGGGCAATCAGCCCCAGCATTTT. It is translated as CASTLGGARGNQPQHF.

There are many counts of this clonotype. This chain joins TRBV6-5 and TRBJ1-3, with D uncertain. V lost 7 bases to trimming and J lost 0 bases, with 4 bases between them. From germline, CDR1 is MNHEY and CDR2 SVGAGI. The CDR3 runs to 12 residues. The DNA for the CDR3 is TGTGCCAGCATCGGCTCTGGAAACACCATATATTTT. It is translated as CASIGSGNTIYF.

The chain recombines TRBV19 with TRBJ1-2; maybe TRBD1 (5 bases). Trimming took off 11 bases at V and 0 bases at J, with 13 bases between the two ends. Germline values: CDR1 LNHDA, CDR2 SQIVND (reference sequence). This CDR3 has 13 amino acids. Here the CDR3 reads CASRDLTNYGYTF. In nucleotides, the CDR3 is TGTGCCTCCCGGGACCTAACTAACTATGGCTACACCTTC.

The J gene is TRBJ2-3, the V gene TRBV29-1, with D uncertain. Germline lookup yields CDR1 SQVTM and CDR2 ANQGSEA. V lost 4 bases and J 6 bases, leaving 20 bases between the germline ends. The CDR3 is 15 residues long. CDR3 sequence: CSVVIHHTDPDTQYF. For the CDR3, the DNA is TGCAGCGTTGTTATACATCACACCGACCCGGATACGCAGTATTTT.

The chain employs TRBV2 and TRBJ1-2; the match to TRBD1 covers 7 bases. Germline V gene lookup returns CDR1 SNHLY and CDR2 FYNNEI. This CDR3 is built from 15 residues. J was trimmed by 4 bases and V by 3 bases; bases with no gene match: 8. The CDR3 sequence: CASSDRQGVIYGYTF. The CDR3 DNA reads as TGTGCCAGCAGTGATCGACAGGGAGTGATCTATGGCTACACCTTC.

This clonotype was seen more than once but under ten times. The chain has TRBV24-1 and TRBJ2-5; 11 nucleotides match TRBD2. The germline gives CDR1 KGHDR, CDR2 SFDVKD. The V segment lost 4 bases and the J segment 2 bases; nucleotides outside the gene matches: 8. This CDR3 is 17 amino acids long. Here the CDR3 DNA reads TGTGCCACCAGTGAATCAACCGGGACTAGCGGACAAGAGACCCAGTACTTC. Translating gives CATSESTGTSGQETQYF.

This clonotype was counted between two and nine times. The chain has TRBV20-1 and TRBJ1-3, with D maybe TRBD1 (5 bases). The germline V gene has CDR1 DFQATT and CDR2 SNEGSKA (reference sequence). With 4 bases removed from V and 0 bases from J, the gap between germline ends came to 10 bases. The CDR3 is made up of 14 amino acids. The CDR3 nucleotides are TGCAGTGCTACACGACAGATCTCTGGAAACACCATATATTTT. The encoded protein is CSATRQISGNTIYF.

This clonotype has only a few counts. V is TRBV5-1 and J is TRBJ2-2, with D perhaps TRBD2 (6 bases). This CDR3 comprises 13 residues. Germline V gene lookup returns CDR1 SGHRS and CDR2 YFSETQ. With 6 bases removed from V and 6 bases from J, the gap between germline ends came to 12 bases. This CDR3 is CASTTGLPGELFF. CDR3 nucleotides: TGCGCCAGCACCACAGGACTACCCGGGGAGCTGTTTTTT.

This rearrangement joins TRBV20-1 to TRBJ2-2, with TRBD2 as a possible D gene (6 bases). The V end lost 4 bases, the J end lost 3 bases, and 12 bases lay between the germline ends. Germline-derived CDR1 and CDR2 are DFQATT and SNEGSKA (reference sequence). The CDR3 is made up of 14 amino acids. CDR3 sequence reads: CSAKSGYYTGELFF. The CDR3 DNA follows: TGCAGTGCTAAGAGCGGGTACTACACCGGGGAGCTGTTTTTT.

The chain couples TRBV28 to TRBJ2-1; D is ambiguous. The CDR3 is 13 amino acids. V was clipped by 4 bases and J by 4 bases, with 8 bases between them. Germline lookup yields CDR1 MDHEN and CDR2 SYDVKM. The CDR3 reads CASSSLPYNEQFF. As DNA, the CDR3 is TGTGCCAGCAGTTCCCTTCCTTACAATGAGCAGTTCTTC.

This chain joins TRBV11-3 and TRBJ2-7; D is unresolved. Per the germline V gene, CDR1 is SGHNT and CDR2 is YENEEA. The CDR3 covers 14 residues. Deletions cut 5 bases from V and 7 bases from J, with 18 bases between. The CDR3 bases are TGTGCCAGCAGCCCCATGATCGGCTCTTTAGAGCAGTACTTC. Protein: CASSPMIGSLEQYF. Filled out from reference TRBV11-3 and TRBJ2-7, the complete variable domain reads EAGVVQSPRYKIIEKKQPVAFWCNPISGHNTLYWYLQNLGQGPELLIRYENEEAVDDSQLPKDRFSAERLKGVDSTLKIQPAELGDSAVYLCASSPMIGSLEQYFGPGTRLTVT.

The chain is built from TRBV25-1 and TRBJ1-2; the D is unclear. The V end lost 2 bases, the J end lost 4 bases, and 8 bases lay between the germline ends. In germline, CDR1 is MGHDK, CDR2 SYGVNS. The CDR3 spans 13 residues. The CDR3 sequence: CASSEEGPYGYTF. The CDR3, as DNA: TGTGCCAGCAGTGAAGAGGGCCCCTATGGCTACACCTTC.

This chain connects TRBV18 to TRBJ1-1, with no clear D. This CDR3 comprises 15 residues. CDR1 is KGHSH, CDR2 LQKENI, per germline. V shed 0 bases and J shed 0 bases, with 8 bases lying between them. The DNA for the CDR3 is TGTGCCAGCTCACCACCATATAGCTTGAACACTGAAGCTTTCTTT. Protein: CASSPPYSLNTEAFF.

This clonotype was observed at least ten times. The chain is built from TRBV5-6 and TRBJ1-4; 7 nucleotides line up with TRBD1. Losses at the gene ends were 4 bases for V and 5 bases for J; bases not matched to a gene: 8. This CDR3 is 15 amino acids long. The germline gives CDR1 SGHDT, CDR2 YYEEEE. CDR3 region: CASSAQGTENEKLFF. CDR3 in DNA: TGTGCCAGCAGCGCCCAAGGGACAGAGAATGAAAAACTGTTTTTT.

The chain is built from TRBV11-3 and TRBJ1-4, with a possible D match to TRBD1 (5 bases). Trimming pared 2 bases from V and 5 bases from J, leaving 12 bases between. Germline-derived CDR1 and CDR2 are SGHNT and YENEEA. This CDR3 comprises 15 residues. The CDR3 DNA is TGTGCCAGCAGCTTATATGAGGGGTCGAATGAAAAACTGTTTTTT. As protein: CASSLYEGSNEKLFF.

The chain combines TRBV29-1 with TRBJ2-3; D possibly corresponds to TRBD1 (5 bases). V dropped 7 bases and J dropped 4 bases, with 9 bases sitting between them. Germline V gene sequence: CDR1 SQVTM, CDR2 ANQGSEA. The CDR3 has 11 amino acids. The CDR3 bases are TGCAGCGCGACCAGGGCAGATACGCAGTATTTT. Its translation is CSATRADTQYF.